This is a list of T cell receptor beta chains from one sample in a study of CD8+ T cells in alopecia areata. Libraries were prepared by immunoSEQ multiplex PCR; TCRdb keeps only in-frame clonotypes and omits some of them. Among about 180,000 clones listed, 53% were seen once. This material consisted of CD8+ T cells sorted from blood, taken at week 24, from a patient treated with tofacitinib. The receptor source for this set is a human donor with alopecia areata. The CDR3 runs from the conserved cysteine through the conserved F or W. A D gene is named only where the DNA matches it firmly. Only part of the rows carry a size: once, few, many, or a class if the clone is expanded.

TRBJ1-2 | . | TRBV4-3 | . | TGCGCCAGCAGCCAAGATCTAGGGGCCCCTACCTATGGCTACACCTTC | CASSQDLGAPTYGYTF
TRBJ2-7 | once | TRBV5-1 | TRBD1 | TGCGCCAGCAGCTTGGGACCGGGACAGGGCTACGAGCAGTACTTC | CASSLGPGQGYEQYF
TRBJ1-5 | . | TRBV5-1 | . | TGCGCCAGCAGCTCGGACCTTAATCAGCCCCAGCATTTT | CASSSDLNQPQHF
TRBJ2-7 | few | TRBV30 | TRBD2 | TGTGCCTGGAACCCCGGGACTAGTTCTCTCGAGCAGTACTTC | CAWNPGTSSLEQYF
TRBJ1-2 | . | TRBV4-1 | . | TGCGCCAGCAGCCAAGCCGAGGGGATCGTCGGCTACACCTTC | CASSQAEGIVGYTF
TRBJ1-1 | few | TRBV2 | . | TGTGCCAGCAGTGGGGGACACCCGGGGACTGAAGCTTTCTTT | CASSGGHPGTEAFF
TRBJ2-7 | . | TRBV13 | . | TGTGCCAGCAGCCTGTCCGGGGGAGGCGAGCAGTACTTC | CASSLSGGGEQYF
TRBJ2-7 | . | TRBV28 | . | TGTGCCAGCACTTATGGGGAAGCCTACGAGCAGTACTTC | CASTYGEAYEQYF
TRBJ2-1 | once | TRBV29-1 | TRBD2 | TGCAGCGTTGAGGGACTAGAAAGCTCCTACAATGAGCAGTTCTTC | CSVEGLESSYNEQFF
TRBJ1-1 | . | TRBV29-1 | TRBD1 | TGCAGCGTTGGCAGGGGGCAGGGTGGTGAAGCTTTCTTT | CSVGRGQGGEAFF
TRBJ1-1 | . | TRBV6-5 | TRBD1 | TGTGCCAGCAGCCAAACAGGGGGCTTAACCACTGAAGCTTTCTTT | CASSQTGGLTTEAFF
TRBJ2-7 | . | TRBV6-5 | . | TGTGCCAGCAGTGCCTCGGGGCCCCGCGAGCAGTACTTC | CASSASGPREQYF
TRBJ2-1 | . | TRBV7-8 | TRBD2 | TGTGCCAGCAGCTTTGGGCTAGCGGGGGGAAGCTCCTACAATGAGCAGTTCTTC | CASSFGLAGGSSYNEQFF
TRBJ2-1 | . | TRBV13 | TRBD2 | TGTGCCAGCAGCGGCCGGGGACTAGCGGGGGACAATGAGCAGTTCTTC | CASSGRGLAGDNEQFF
TRBJ1-2 | . | TRBV29-1 | . | TGCAGCGTTGAAGCCGGCCAGGGGATCTATGGCTACACCTTC | CSVEAGQGIYGYTF
TRBJ2-3 | . | TRBV27 | . | TGTGCCAGCAGTTTATCAGGGATCGCAGATACGCAGTATTTT | CASSLSGIADTQYF
TRBJ1-2 | . | TRBV30 | . | TGTGCCTCCGATCTAGGTGGAGGCTACACCTTC | CASDLGGGYTF
TRBJ2-7 | . | TRBV30 | . | TGTGCCTGGAGTGTTACTGGGGGAGACTACGAGCAGTACTTC | CAWSVTGGDYEQYF
TRBJ1-6 | . | TRBV5-1 | . | TGCGCCAGCAGCTCACAGCAATCTAATTCACCCCTCCACTTT | CASSSQQSNSPLHF
TRBJ2-7 | . | TRBV7-2 | TRBD1 | TGTGCCAGCAGCCCCCGAACCGGGACAGGGGCCCACGAGCAGTACTTC | CASSPRTGTGAHEQYF
TRBJ2-5 | few | TRBV9 | TRBD1 | TGTGCCAGCAGCGAGGAGGAAGACAGGGGAGGTGGAGAGACCCAGTACTTC | CASSEEEDRGGGETQYF
TRBJ2-7 | . | TRBV13 | TRBD1 | TGTGCCAGCAGCTTGGGGACAGGGGGTTACGAGCAGTACTTC | CASSLGTGGYEQYF